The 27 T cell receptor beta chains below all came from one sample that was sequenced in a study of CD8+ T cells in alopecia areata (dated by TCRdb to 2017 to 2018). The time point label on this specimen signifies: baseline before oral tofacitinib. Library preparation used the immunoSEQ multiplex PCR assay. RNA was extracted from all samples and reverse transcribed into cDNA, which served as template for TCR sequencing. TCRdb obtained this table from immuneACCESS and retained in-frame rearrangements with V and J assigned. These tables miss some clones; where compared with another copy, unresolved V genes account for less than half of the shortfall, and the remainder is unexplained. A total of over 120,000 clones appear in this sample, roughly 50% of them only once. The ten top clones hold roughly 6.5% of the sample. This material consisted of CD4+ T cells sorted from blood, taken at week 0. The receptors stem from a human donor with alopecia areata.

CDR3 amino acids: CAWSVEGFTEAFF. DNA of the CDR3: TGTGCCTGGAGTGTAGAGGGGTTCACTGAAGCTTTCTTT. This chain uses TRBV30 with TRBJ1-1; D might be TRBD1 (5 bases). Germline V gives CDR1 GTSNPN, CDR2 SVGIG (reference sequence). Trimming left V 0 bases short and J 4 bases short, with 9 bases between. The CDR3 extends over 13 amino acids. The variable domain in full, with the rest retrieved from reference TRBV30 and TRBJ1-1, is SQTIHQWPATLVQPVGSPLSLECTVEGTSNPNLYWYRQAAGRGLQLLFYSVGIGQISSEVPQNLSASRPQDRQFILSSKKLLLSDSGFYLCAWSVEGFTEAFFGQGTRLTVV.

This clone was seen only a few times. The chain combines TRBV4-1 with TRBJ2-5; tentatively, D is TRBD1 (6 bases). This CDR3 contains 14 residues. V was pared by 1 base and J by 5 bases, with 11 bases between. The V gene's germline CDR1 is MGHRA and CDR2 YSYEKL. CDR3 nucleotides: TGCGCCAGCAGCCAAGCCCAGGGGACGGAGACCCAGTACTTC. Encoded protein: CASSQAQGTETQYF.

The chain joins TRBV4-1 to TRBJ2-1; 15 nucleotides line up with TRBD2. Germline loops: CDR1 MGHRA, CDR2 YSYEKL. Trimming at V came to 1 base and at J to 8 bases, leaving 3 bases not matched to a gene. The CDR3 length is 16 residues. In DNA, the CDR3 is TGCGCCAGCAGCCAAGGAGGGACTAGCGGGGGGTATGAGCAGTTCTTC. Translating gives CASSQGGTSGGYEQFF.

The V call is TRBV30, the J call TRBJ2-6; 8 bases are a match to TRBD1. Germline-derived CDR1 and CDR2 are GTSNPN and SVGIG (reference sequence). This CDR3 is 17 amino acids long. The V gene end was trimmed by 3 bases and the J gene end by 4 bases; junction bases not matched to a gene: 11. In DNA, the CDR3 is TGTGCCTGGAGGACCCGGGACAGGAGCTCAGGGGCCAACGTCCTGACTTTC. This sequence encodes CAWRTRDRSSGANVLTF.

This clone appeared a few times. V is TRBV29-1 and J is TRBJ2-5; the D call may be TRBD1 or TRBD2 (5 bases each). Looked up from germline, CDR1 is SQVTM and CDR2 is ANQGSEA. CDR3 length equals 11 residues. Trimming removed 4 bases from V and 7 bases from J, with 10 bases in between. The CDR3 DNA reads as TGCAGCGTTGTCAGGGACGGGACCCAGTACTTC. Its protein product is CSVVRDGTQYF.

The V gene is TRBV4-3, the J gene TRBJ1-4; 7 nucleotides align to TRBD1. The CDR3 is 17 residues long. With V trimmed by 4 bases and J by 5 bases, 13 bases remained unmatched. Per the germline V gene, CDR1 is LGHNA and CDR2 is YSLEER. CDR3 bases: TGCGCCAGCAGCCCAACGTATACGACAGGGAGAAATGAAAAACTGTTTTTT. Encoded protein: CASSPTYTTGRNEKLFF.

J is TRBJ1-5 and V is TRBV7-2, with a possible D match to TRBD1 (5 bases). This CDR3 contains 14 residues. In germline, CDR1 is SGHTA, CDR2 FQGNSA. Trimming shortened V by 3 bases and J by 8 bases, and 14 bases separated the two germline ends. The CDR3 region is CASSFSPGKEPQHF. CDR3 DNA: TGTGCCAGCAGCTTCTCACCAGGGAAGGAGCCCCAGCATTTT.

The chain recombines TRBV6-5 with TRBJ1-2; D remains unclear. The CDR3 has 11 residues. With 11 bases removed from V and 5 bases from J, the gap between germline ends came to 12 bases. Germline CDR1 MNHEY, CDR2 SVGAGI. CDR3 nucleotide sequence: TGTGCCGCCTCTGACGCATATGGCTACACCTTC. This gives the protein CAASDAYGYTF.

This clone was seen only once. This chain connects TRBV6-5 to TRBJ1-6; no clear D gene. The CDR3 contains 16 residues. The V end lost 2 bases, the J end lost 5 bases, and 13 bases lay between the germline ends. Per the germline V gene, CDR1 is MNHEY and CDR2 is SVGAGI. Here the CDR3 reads CASSYESAPDNSPLHF. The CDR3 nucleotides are TGTGCCAGCAGTTACGAATCCGCCCCCGATAATTCACCCCTCCACTTT.

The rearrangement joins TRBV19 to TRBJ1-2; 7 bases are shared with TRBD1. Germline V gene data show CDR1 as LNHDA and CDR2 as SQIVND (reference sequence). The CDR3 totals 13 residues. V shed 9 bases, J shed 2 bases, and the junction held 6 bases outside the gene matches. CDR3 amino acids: CASAKQGNYGYTF. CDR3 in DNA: TGTGCCAGCGCAAAACAGGGGAACTATGGCTACACCTTC.

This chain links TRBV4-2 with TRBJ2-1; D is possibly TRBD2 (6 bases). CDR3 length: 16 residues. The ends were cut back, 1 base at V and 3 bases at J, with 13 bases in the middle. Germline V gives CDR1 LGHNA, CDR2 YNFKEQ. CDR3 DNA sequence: TGTGCCAGCAGCCAAGGAGACATGGGGGGCTACAATGAGCAGTTCTTC. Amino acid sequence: CASSQGDMGGYNEQFF.

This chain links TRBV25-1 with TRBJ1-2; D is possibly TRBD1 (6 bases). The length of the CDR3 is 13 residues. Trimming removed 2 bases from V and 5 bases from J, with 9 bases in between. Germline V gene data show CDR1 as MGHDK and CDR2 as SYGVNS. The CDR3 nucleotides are TGTGCCAGCAGTGAAGTGGGGGCGTATGGCTACACCTTC. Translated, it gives CASSEVGAYGYTF.

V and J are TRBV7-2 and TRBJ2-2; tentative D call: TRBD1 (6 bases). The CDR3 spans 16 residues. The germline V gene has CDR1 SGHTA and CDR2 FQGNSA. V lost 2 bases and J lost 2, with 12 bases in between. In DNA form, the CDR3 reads TGTGCCAGCAGCTTATTGGGGGCGACAAACACCGGGGAGCTGTTTTTT. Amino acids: CASSLLGATNTGELFF. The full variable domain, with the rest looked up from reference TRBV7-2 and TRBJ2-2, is GAGVSQSPSNKVTEKGKDVELRCDPISGHTALYWYRQSLGQGLEFLIYFQGNSAPDKSGLPSDRFSAERTGGSVSTLTIQRTQQEDSAVYLCASSLLGATNTGELFFGEGSRLTVL.

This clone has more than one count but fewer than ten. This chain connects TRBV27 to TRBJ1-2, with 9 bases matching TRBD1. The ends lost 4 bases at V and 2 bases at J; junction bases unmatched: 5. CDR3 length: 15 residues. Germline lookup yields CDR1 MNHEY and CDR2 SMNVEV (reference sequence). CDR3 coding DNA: TGTGCCAGCAGTTCACCGGGACAGGGAAACTATGGCTACACCTTC. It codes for CASSSPGQGNYGYTF.

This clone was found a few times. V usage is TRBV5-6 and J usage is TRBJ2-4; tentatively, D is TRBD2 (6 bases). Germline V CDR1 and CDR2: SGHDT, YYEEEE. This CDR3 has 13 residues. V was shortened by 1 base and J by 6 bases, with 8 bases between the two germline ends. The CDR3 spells CASSLPRGNIQYF. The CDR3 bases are TGTGCCAGCAGCTTGCCGCGGGGAAACATTCAGTACTTC.

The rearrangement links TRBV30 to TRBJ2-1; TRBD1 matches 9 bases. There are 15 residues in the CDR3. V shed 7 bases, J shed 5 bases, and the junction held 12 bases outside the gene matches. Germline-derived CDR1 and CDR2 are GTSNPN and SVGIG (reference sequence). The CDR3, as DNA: TGTGCCTCTACGTCTCAGGACAGGGGCCACAATGAGCAGTTCTTC. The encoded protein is CASTSQDRGHNEQFF.

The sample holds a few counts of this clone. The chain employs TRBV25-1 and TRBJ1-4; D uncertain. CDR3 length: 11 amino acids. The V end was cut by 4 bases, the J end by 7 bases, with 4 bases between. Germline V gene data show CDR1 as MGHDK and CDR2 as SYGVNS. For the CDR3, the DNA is TGTGCCAGCAGTGGTTTTGAAAAACTGTTTTTT. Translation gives CASSGFEKLFF.

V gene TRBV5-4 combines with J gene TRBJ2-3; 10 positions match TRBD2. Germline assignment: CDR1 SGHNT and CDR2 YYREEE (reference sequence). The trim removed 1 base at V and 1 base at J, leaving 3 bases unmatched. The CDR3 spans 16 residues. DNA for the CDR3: TGTGCCAGCAGCTTGCGGCTAGCGGGGGGCACAGATACGCAGTATTTT. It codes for CASSLRLAGGTDTQYF.

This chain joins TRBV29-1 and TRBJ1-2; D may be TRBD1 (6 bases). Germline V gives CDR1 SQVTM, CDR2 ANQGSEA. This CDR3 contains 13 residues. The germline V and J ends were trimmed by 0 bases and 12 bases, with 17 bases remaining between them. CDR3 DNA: TGCAGCGTTGAAGATCGGGCAGGGGTCCACAACACCTTC. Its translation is CSVEDRAGVHNTF. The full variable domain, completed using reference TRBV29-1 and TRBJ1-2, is SAVISQKPSRDICQRGTSLTIQCQVDSQVTMMFWYRQQPGQSLTLIATANQGSEATYESGFVIDKFPISRPNLTFSTLTVSNMSPEDSSIYLCSVEDRAGVHNTFGSGTRLTVV.

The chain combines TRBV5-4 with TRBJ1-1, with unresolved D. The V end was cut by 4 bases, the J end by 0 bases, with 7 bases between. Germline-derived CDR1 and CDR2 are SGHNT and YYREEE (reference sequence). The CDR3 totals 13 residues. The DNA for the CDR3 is TGTGCCAGCAGCCCGGCGGTGAACACTGAAGCTTTCTTT. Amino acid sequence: CASSPAVNTEAFF.

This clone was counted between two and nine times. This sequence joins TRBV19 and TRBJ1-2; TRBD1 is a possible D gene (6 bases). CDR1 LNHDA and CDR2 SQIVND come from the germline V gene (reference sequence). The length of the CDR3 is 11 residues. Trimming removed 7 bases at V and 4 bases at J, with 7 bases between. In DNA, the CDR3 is TGTGCCAGTACCAGGGGCTATGGCTACACCTTC. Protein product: CASTRGYGYTF.

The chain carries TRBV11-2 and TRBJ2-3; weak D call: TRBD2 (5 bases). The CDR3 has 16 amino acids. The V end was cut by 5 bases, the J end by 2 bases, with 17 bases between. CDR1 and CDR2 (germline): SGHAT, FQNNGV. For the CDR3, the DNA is TGTGCCAGCAGCCGTCGAGCGGACCTCAACACAGATACGCAGTATTTT. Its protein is CASSRRADLNTDTQYF.

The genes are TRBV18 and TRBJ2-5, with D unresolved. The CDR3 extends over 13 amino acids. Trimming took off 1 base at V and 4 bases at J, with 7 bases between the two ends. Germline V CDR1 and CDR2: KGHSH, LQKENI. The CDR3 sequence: CASSPRDGETQYF. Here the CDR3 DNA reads TGTGCCAGCTCACCACGAGACGGAGAGACCCAGTACTTC.

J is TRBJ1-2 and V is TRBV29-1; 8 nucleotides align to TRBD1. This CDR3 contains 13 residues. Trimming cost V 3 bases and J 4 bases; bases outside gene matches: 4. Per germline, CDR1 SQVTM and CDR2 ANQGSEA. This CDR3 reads CSVDGTGGYGYTF. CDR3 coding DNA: TGCAGCGTTGACGGAACAGGGGGCTATGGCTACACCTTC.

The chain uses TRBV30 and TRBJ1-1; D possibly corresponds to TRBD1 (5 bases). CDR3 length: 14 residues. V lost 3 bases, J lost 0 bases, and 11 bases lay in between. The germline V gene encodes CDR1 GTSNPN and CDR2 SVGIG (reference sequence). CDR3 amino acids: CAWSPDSMNTEAFF. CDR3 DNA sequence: TGTGCCTGGAGCCCTGACAGCATGAACACTGAAGCTTTCTTT.

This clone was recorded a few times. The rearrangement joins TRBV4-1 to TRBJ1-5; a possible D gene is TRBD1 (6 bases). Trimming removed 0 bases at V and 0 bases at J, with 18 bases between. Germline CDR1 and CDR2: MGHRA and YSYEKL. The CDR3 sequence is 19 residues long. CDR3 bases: TGCGCCAGCAGCCAAGATACTGGTTTCGCAGGGGATAGCAATCAGCCCCAGCATTTT. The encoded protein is CASSQDTGFAGDSNQPQHF.

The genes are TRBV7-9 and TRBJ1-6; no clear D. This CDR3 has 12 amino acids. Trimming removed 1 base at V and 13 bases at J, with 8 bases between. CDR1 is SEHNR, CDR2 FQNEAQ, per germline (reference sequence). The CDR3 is CASSLGPRPLHF. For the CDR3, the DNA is TGTGCCAGCAGCTTAGGGCCCCGCCCCCTCCACTTT. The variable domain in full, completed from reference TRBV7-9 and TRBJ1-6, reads DTGVSQNPRHKITKRGQNVTFRCDPISEHNRLYWYRQTLGQGPEFLTYFQNEAQLEKSRLLSDRFSAERPKGSFSTLEIQRTEQGDSAMYLCASSLGPRPLHFGNGTRLTVT.